This T cell receptor beta chain was profiled in a study of blood T cells in healthy people across ages. A second PCR of 7 to 11 cycles used a sample-barcoded 5' primer and a J-beta primer mix. Each CDR3 protein is one row after TCRdb ran MiXCR on the 5' RACE reads. This sample has hundreds of thousands of distinct CDR3 sequences, with roughly two fifths found just once. In this sample, this clonotype turned up a few times. The CDR3 sequence is 15 residues long. V was cut by 4 bases and J by 1 base, with 13 bases left in between. Germline V gene data show CDR1 as SGHVS and CDR2 as FQNEAQ. The chain combines TRBV7-8 with TRBJ2-5; TRBD1 might be the D (6 bases). The sequence came from a man older than 75 in good health. The sample consisted of blood. The DNA of the CDR3 is TGTGCCAGCAGCTCCCAGGGGATAGGCCAAGAGACCCAGTACTTC. The encoded protein is CASSSQGIGQETQYF.